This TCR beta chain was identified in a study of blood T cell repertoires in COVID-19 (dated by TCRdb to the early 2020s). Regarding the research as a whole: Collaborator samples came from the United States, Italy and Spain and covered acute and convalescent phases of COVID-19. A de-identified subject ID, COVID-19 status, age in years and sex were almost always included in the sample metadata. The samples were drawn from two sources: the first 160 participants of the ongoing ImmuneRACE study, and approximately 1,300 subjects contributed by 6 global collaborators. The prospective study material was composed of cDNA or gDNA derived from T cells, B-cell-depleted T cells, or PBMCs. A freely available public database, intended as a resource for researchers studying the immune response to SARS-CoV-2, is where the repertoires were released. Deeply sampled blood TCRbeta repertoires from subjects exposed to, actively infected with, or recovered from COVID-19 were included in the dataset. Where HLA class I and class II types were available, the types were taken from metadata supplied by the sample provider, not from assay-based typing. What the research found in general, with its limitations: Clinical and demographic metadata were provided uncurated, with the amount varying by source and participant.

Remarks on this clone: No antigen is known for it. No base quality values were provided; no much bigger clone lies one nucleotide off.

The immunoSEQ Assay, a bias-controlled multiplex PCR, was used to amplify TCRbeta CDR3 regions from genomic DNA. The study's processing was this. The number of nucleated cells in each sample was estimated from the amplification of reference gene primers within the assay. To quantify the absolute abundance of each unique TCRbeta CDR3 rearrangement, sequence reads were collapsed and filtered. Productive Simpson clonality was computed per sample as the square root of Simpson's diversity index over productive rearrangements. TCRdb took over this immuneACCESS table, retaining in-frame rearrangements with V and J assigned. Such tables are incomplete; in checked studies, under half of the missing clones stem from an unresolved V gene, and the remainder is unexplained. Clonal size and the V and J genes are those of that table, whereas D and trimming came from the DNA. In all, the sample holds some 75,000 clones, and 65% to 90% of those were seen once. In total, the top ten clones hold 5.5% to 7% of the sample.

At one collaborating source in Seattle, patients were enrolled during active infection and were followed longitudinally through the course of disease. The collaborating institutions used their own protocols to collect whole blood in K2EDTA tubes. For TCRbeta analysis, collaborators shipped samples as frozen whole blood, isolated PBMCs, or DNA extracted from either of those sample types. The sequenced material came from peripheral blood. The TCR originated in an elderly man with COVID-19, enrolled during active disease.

The nucleotide sequence is given as TGCAGTGCTAGTCAGGGGGCGGCAGATACGCAGTATTTT. Its translation reads: CSASQGAADTQYF. The chain is made from TRBV20-1 and TRBJ2-3, with 8 bases in between that match TRBD1. Unmatched junction bases come to 3, with V trimmed by 3 bases and J by 4 bases. CDR1 and CDR2 are drawn from the germline V gene (reference sequence): DFQATT, SNEGSKA. From the cysteine through the phenylalanine, the CDR3 covers 13 amino acids. The read is trimmed to its CDR3 DNA, 39 bases read in frame from base 1.